The T cell receptor (beta chain) under discussion was sequenced for a study of regulatory T cells in long-lasting Graves disease. This clonotype has only a few counts. This CDR3 contains 15 residues. V was shortened by 0 bases and J by 0 bases, with 6 bases between the two germline ends. CDR1 KGHSH and CDR2 LQKENI come from the germline V gene. Building of the TCR beta libraries involved iRepertoire HTBI primers and Arm-PCR of CDR3 regions. TCRdb called the multiplex PCR reads again in MiXCR, with one record for every CDR3 protein. This table holds about 470,000 distinct CDR3 sequences, about a fifth found once. As to time point: persistent/refractory GD, antithyroid drugs over 5 years with positive TRAb. PBMCs provided the RNA from which the TCR library was made.

This rearrangement joins TRBV18 to TRBJ1-3; D gene ambiguous. The TCR originated in a female donor with Graves disease. The sequenced sample was peripheral blood mononuclear cells (PBMCs), obtained when the disease was refractory, from a patient treated with antithyroid drugs. For the CDR3, the DNA is TGTGCCAGCTCACCACCGTCGTCCTCTGGAAACACCATATATTTT. It specifies CASSPPSSSGNTIYF.